A single sample gave rise to the 26 T cell receptor beta chains below, sequenced in a study of CD8 T cells in Susac syndrome. After extraction with the RNeasy kit, about 0.5 to 1 ug of the RNA was reverse transcribed using random hexamers. TCRdb processed the immunoSEQ multiplex PCR reads anew with MiXCR; each CDR3 protein has one entry. The sample consists of 120,000 or so distinct CDR3 sequences, about 95% of them appearing once. The sample taken for sequencing was CD8+ T cells from PBMCs. The origin of the receptors is a human donor with Susac syndrome.

This chain connects TRBV15 to TRBJ2-7; 9 bases agree with TRBD2. The CDR3 totals 16 residues. The V gene end was trimmed by 5 bases and the J gene end by 2 bases; junction bases not matched to a gene: 10. From germline, CDR1 is LNHNV and CDR2 YYDKDF (reference sequence). The CDR3 DNA follows: TGTGCCACCAGCCCCCCAGGGCTAGCGGGGACCTACGAGCAGTACTTC. Translation: CATSPPGLAGTYEQYF.

This clonotype was detected once. The chain combines TRBV30 with TRBJ1-1, with unresolved D. This CDR3 spans 13 amino acids. V was pared by 3 bases and J by 6 bases, with 14 bases between. The germline CDR1 and CDR2 sequences are GTSNPN and SVGIG (reference sequence). The CDR3 region has the DNA TGTGCCTGGAGAGAGCTTCCGATGGCTGAAGCTTTCTTT. Residues: CAWRELPMAEAFF. Complete variable domain (other parts from reference TRBV30 and TRBJ1-1): SQTIHQWPATLVQPVGSPLSLECTVEGTSNPNLYWYRQAAGRGLQLLFYSVGIGQISSEVPQNLSASRPQDRQFILSSKKLLLSDSGFYLCAWRELPMAEAFFGQGTRLTVV.

The rearrangement links TRBV4-1 to TRBJ2-4, with D unclear. Trimming left V 4 bases short and J 7 bases short, with 17 bases between. Germline values: CDR1 MGHRA, CDR2 YSYEKL. CDR3 size: 15 residues. The DNA for the CDR3 is TGCGCCAGCAGCCTCATCGGATGGCTAGGGAACATTCAGTACTTC. This translates into CASSLIGWLGNIQYF.

The chain uses TRBV4-1 and TRBJ1-2; tentative D call: TRBD1 (5 bases). V lost 0 bases to trimming and J lost 3 bases, with 14 bases between them. The CDR3 length is 16 residues. Germline V CDR1 and CDR2: MGHRA, YSYEKL. The CDR3 DNA reads TGCGCCAGCAGCCAAGATTGGGGGACTCCGTACTATGGCTACACCTTC. Protein product: CASSQDWGTPYYGYTF.

The genes are TRBV30 and TRBJ1-5, with D tentatively TRBD1 (5 bases). V lost 0 bases, J lost 6 bases, and 9 bases lay in between. The CDR3 is 13 amino acids. Germline values: CDR1 GTSNPN, CDR2 SVGIG (reference sequence). CDR3 DNA sequence: TGTGCCTGGAGTGTCGGGGCGCGTCAGCCCCAGCATTTT. Its translation is CAWSVGARQPQHF.

The J gene is TRBJ1-1, the V gene TRBV7-9, with TRBD1 matching 9 bases. J lost 2 bases, V lost 5 bases, and 9 bases had no gene match. Germline CDR1 SEHNR, CDR2 FQNEAQ (reference sequence). The CDR3 loop spans 16 amino acids. CDR3 region: CASSPRQGVRNTEAFF. The CDR3 DNA follows: TGTGCCAGCAGCCCGCGACAGGGGGTGAGAAACACTGAAGCTTTCTTT. The variable domain in full, completed from reference TRBV7-9 and TRBJ1-1, reads DTGVSQNPRHKITKRGQNVTFRCDPISEHNRLYWYRQTLGQGPEFLTYFQNEAQLEKSRLLSDRFSAERPKGSFSTLEIQRTEQGDSAMYLCASSPRQGVRNTEAFFGQGTRLTVV.

This chain joins TRBV20-1 and TRBJ1-5; unclear D gene. Between the trimmed V and J ends, which lost 0 bases and 6 bases, there was a span of 18 bases. CDR1 is DFQATT, CDR2 SNEGSKA, per germline (reference sequence). The CDR3 is 16 residues long. CDR3 sequence (DNA): TGCAGTGCTAGAGATGAGGGCAGTTTGGAGTCTCAGCCCCAGCATTTT. Translation gives CSARDEGSLESQPQHF.

The V gene is TRBV5-4, the J gene TRBJ2-5; D unresolved. The CDR3 has 14 residues. Germline-derived CDR1 and CDR2 are SGHNT and YYREEE (reference sequence). Trimming stripped 2 bases from V and 1 base from J, with 9 bases between. The CDR3 DNA is TGTGCCAGCAGCTTAGCAGATGCCCAAGAGACCCAGTACTTC. This translates into CASSLADAQETQYF.

The rearrangement links TRBV18 to TRBJ2-1; 8 bases are shared with TRBD1. CDR1 KGHSH and CDR2 LQKENI come from the germline V gene. V trimming: 1 base; J trimming: 0 bases; junction bases outside the gene matches: 14. The CDR3 consists of 20 residues. CDR3 loop: CASSPHGQGRFQSSYNEQFF. Written as DNA, the CDR3 is TGTGCCAGCTCACCACATGGACAGGGACGGTTTCAAAGCTCCTACAATGAGCAGTTCTTC.

The chain carries TRBV27 and TRBJ2-7, with TRBD1 matching 7 bases. Trimming at V came to 5 bases and at J to 6 bases, leaving 13 bases not matched to a gene. The CDR3 contains 15 residues. Germline loops: CDR1 MNHEY, CDR2 SMNVEV (reference sequence). The CDR3 is CASSGTSRGFREQYF. The DNA of the CDR3 is TGTGCCAGCAGTGGGACGAGCAGGGGGTTTCGCGAGCAGTACTTC.

The chain joins TRBV7-9 to TRBJ1-5, with D maybe TRBD1 (6 bases). Germline assignment: CDR1 SEHNR and CDR2 FQNEAQ (reference sequence). CDR3 length: 14 residues. Trimming left V 1 base short and J 8 bases short, with 12 bases between. CDR3 sequence reads: CASSLVGGMKPQHF. CDR3 nucleotide sequence: TGTGCCAGCAGCTTAGTAGGGGGTATGAAGCCCCAGCATTTT.

The chain recombines TRBV6-4 with TRBJ2-5; 8 bases match TRBD2. The CDR3 length is 15 residues. V shed 5 bases, J shed 4 bases, and the junction held 9 bases outside the gene matches. Germline CDR1 and CDR2: MRHNA and SNTAGT. CDR3 sequence: CASSPSAGEGETQYF. For the CDR3, the DNA is TGTGCCAGCAGTCCATCAGCGGGAGAGGGAGAGACCCAGTACTTC.

The rearrangement joins TRBV19 to TRBJ2-1; the D is unclear. Germline assignment: CDR1 LNHDA and CDR2 SQIVND (reference sequence). The CDR3 is 11 residues long. V was cut by 1 base and J by 9 bases, with 4 bases left in between. CDR3 nucleotide sequence: TGTGCCAGTAGTATAGGATCTGAGCAGTTCTTC. It specifies CASSIGSEQFF.

The chain employs TRBV6-1 and TRBJ2-3; TRBD2 matches 11 bases. The germline gives CDR1 MNHNS, CDR2 SASEGT. The CDR3 sequence is 18 residues long. The J segment lost 2 bases and the V segment lost 2 bases, leaving 9 bases of the junction unmatched. The CDR3, as DNA: TGTGCCAGCAGTGAATTCCCCAAGACTAGCGGGGTCACAGATACGCAGTATTTT. It translates to CASSEFPKTSGVTDTQYF.

The chain joins TRBV28 to TRBJ1-4; tentative D call: TRBD1 (6 bases). Trimming took off 7 bases at V and 0 bases at J, with 12 bases between the two ends. The CDR3 extends over 15 amino acids. Germline V lookup: CDR1 MDHEN, CDR2 SYDVKM. Here the CDR3 DNA reads TGTGCCAGCATTGATCCAGGGGCAACTAATGAAAAACTGTTTTTT. Protein product: CASIDPGATNEKLFF. Drawing the rest from reference TRBV28 and TRBJ1-4, the complete variable domain is DVKVTQSSRYLVKRTGEKVFLECVQDMDHENMFWYRQDPGLGLRLIYFSYDVKMKEKGDIPEGYSVSREKKERFSLILESASTNQTSMYLCASIDPGATNEKLFFGSGTQLSVL.

This clonotype was recorded many times. The chain combines TRBV7-2 with TRBJ1-1; D is undetermined. Germline loops: CDR1 SGHTA, CDR2 FQGNSA. V shed 4 bases and J shed 6 bases, with 6 bases lying between them. This CDR3 has 11 amino acids. DNA of the CDR3: TGTGCCAGCAGCTCCAGTTCTGAAGCTTTCTTT. Protein sequence: CASSSSSEAFF.

The rearrangement links TRBV10-3 to TRBJ2-7, with D uncertain. Germline V gene data show CDR1 as ENHRY and CDR2 as SYGVKD. Trimming removed 10 bases at V and 2 bases at J, with 12 bases between. This CDR3 contains 12 residues. CDR3: CATSDQTYEQYF. The DNA of the CDR3 is TGTGCCACCTCGGACCAGACCTACGAGCAGTACTTC.

The chain is built from TRBV7-9 and TRBJ2-7, with 9 bases aligning to TRBD1. The CDR3 is made up of 12 amino acids. Germline assignment: CDR1 SEHNR and CDR2 FQNEAQ (reference sequence). J was trimmed by 11 bases and V by 1 base; bases with no gene match: 3. DNA for the CDR3: TGTGCCAGCAGCTTAGAACGGGACAGGGAGTACTTC. Protein: CASSLERDREYF.

The rearrangement joins TRBV19 to TRBJ1-4, with D tentatively TRBD1 (6 bases). V lost 3 bases to trimming and J lost 8 bases, with 13 bases between them. Germline CDR1 reads LNHDA; CDR2 reads SQIVND (reference sequence). The CDR3 has 14 residues. The CDR3 is CASSMGGQGEKLFF. CDR3 sequence (DNA): TGTGCCAGTAGTATGGGCGGCCAGGGGGAAAAACTGTTTTTT.

The rearrangement links TRBV6-6 to TRBJ1-5; D is undetermined. V shed 2 bases and J shed 3 bases, with 14 bases lying between them. Per the germline V gene, CDR1 is MNHNY and CDR2 is SVGAGI (reference sequence). The CDR3 is made up of 16 amino acids. CDR3 amino acids: CASSYASAENNQPQHF. In nucleotides, the CDR3 is TGTGCCAGCAGTTACGCCTCAGCCGAAAACAATCAGCCCCAGCATTTT.

This clonotype was observed a few times. V and J are TRBV7-9 and TRBJ2-1; TRBD2 aligns across 8 bases. CDR3 length: 14 residues. The ends lost 3 bases at V and 3 bases at J; junction bases unmatched: 1. Germline V gives CDR1 SEHNR, CDR2 FQNEAQ (reference sequence). The CDR3 nucleotides are TGTGCCAGCAGCTTGAGCGGGAGCTACAATGAGCAGTTCTTC. It specifies CASSLSGSYNEQFF.

The rearrangement joins TRBV7-8 to TRBJ1-5, with D possibly matching TRBD1 (5 bases). The CDR3 is 14 amino acids. V was shortened by 6 bases and J by 3 bases, with 12 bases between the two germline ends. The germline V gene encodes CDR1 SGHVS and CDR2 FQNEAQ. CDR3 amino acids: CASSLTGLNQPQHF. The CDR3 region has the DNA TGTGCCAGCAGTTTAACAGGCCTCAATCAGCCCCAGCATTTT.

V usage is TRBV20-1 and J usage is TRBJ2-3; D gene ambiguous. The V gene lost 4 bases and the J gene lost 4 bases, with 9 bases spanning the gap. The CDR3 has 12 amino acids. The germline gives CDR1 DFQATT, CDR2 SNEGSKA (reference sequence). The CDR3 protein is CSANSRADTQYF. CDR3 sequence (DNA): TGCAGTGCTAACTCCCGGGCAGATACGCAGTATTTT.

The V and J genes are TRBV7-2 and TRBJ2-1; 8 bases agree with TRBD2. The V segment lost 5 bases and the J segment 7 bases; nucleotides outside the gene matches: 7. The V gene's germline CDR1 is SGHTA and CDR2 FQGNSA. CDR3 length: 14 amino acids. Here the CDR3 reads CASSTYGGANEQFF. CDR3 DNA: TGTGCCAGCAGCACCTACGGGGGGGCAAATGAGCAGTTCTTC.

The rearrangement links TRBV30 to TRBJ2-2, with D hard to call. This CDR3 has 13 amino acids. In germline, CDR1 is GTSNPN, CDR2 SVGIG (reference sequence). V was trimmed by 4 bases and J by 4 bases, leaving 10 bases between them. The CDR3 DNA reads TGTGCCTGGAAGGGCTGGGCCACCGGGGAGCTGTTTTTT. This translates into CAWKGWATGELFF.

This clonotype has only one observation. The CDR3 coding sequence is TGCAGTGCTAGAGTACGGTTTAGCAATCAGCCCCAGCATTTT. It translates to CSARVRFSNQPQHF. This sequence joins TRBV20-1 and TRBJ1-5, with unresolved D. Trimming cost V 1 base and J 0 bases, with 7 bases left between them. Germline CDR1 reads DFQATT; CDR2 reads SNEGSKA (reference sequence). The CDR3 has 14 residues.